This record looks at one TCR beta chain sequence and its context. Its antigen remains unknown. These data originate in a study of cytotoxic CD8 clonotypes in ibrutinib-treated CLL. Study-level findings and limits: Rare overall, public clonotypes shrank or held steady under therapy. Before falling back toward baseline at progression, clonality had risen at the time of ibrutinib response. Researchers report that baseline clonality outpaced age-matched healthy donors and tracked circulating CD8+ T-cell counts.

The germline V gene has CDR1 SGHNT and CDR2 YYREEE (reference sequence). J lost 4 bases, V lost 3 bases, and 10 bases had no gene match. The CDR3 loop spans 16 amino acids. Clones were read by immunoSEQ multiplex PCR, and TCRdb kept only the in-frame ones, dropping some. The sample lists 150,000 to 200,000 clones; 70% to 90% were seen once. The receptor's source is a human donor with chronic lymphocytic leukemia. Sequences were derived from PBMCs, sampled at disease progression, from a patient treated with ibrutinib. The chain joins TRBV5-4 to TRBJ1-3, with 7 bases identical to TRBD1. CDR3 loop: CASSWGQPLPGNTIYF. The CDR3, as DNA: TGTGCCAGCAGCTGGGGACAGCCCTTGCCGGGAAACACCATATATTTT.